This TCR beta chain appears in the sequencing data of a study of shared clonotypes between healthy human individuals. Terminally differentiated effector memory CD45RA+ cells were left out of the naive CD8 fraction, which was CD45RO-negative and positively selected for CCR7. Trimming removed 7 bases from V and 7 bases from J, with 20 bases in between. The germline V gene has CDR1 SQVTM and CDR2 ANQGSEA. CDR3 size: 13 residues. When replicate PCRs were run on sorted subsets, they used about 200 ng DNA, roughly 30,000 T cell genomes. Method: immunoSEQ multiplex PCR; TCRdb's copy keeps in-frame clones and lacks some. The sample holds about 650,000 clones, roughly 95% seen once.

What was sequenced was naive CD8+ T cells sorted from blood. The V and J genes are TRBV29-1 and TRBJ2-7; D might be TRBD1 (5 bases). This TCR was sampled from a woman in her 30s in good health. The CDR3 nucleotides are TGCAGCGCGATGCCGGACGGTTCAGGGGAGCAGTACTTC. The encoded protein is CSAMPDGSGEQYF.